This entry is about one T cell receptor beta chain. Its cognate antigen is unknown. Sample numbers ranged from 1 to 8 per patient, encompassing pretreatment and on-treatment collections. The data are from a study of PD-L1 blockade in urothelial cancer. Study-level background: Each patient had 0 to 3 earlier chemotherapy regimens. Findings of the study overall: Tumor-linked clones in blood grew more by 3 weeks in durable-benefit patients.

The data were produced by immunoSEQ multiplex PCR, yet TCRdb's version contains in-frame clones alone and is incomplete. The data show about 80,000 clones, about 90% seen once. The input for sequencing was PBMCs, taken around atezolizumab (anti-PD-L1) treatment. This TCR derives from an older woman with urothelial cancer.

CDR3: CASSLAGYTDTQYF. The CDR3 coding sequence is TGTGCCAGCAGTTTAGCGGGGTACACAGATACGCAGTATTTT. The rearrangement joins TRBV28 to TRBJ2-3; D possibly corresponds to TRBD2 (6 bases). Trimming cost V 2 bases and J 2 bases, with 8 bases left between them. This CDR3 has 14 residues. Germline V gene lookup returns CDR1 MDHEN and CDR2 SYDVKM.